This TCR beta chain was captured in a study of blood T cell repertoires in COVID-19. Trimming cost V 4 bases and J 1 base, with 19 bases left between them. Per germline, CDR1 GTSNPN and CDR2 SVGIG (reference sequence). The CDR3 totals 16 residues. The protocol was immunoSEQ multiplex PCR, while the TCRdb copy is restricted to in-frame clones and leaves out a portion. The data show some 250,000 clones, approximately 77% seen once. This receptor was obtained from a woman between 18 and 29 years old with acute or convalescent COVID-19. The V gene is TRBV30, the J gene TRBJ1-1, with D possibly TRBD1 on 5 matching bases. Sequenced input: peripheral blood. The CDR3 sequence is CAWTIGRDYANTEAFF. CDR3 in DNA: TGTGCCTGGACTATCGGCAGGGACTATGCGAACACTGAAGCTTTCTTT.